These T cell receptor beta chains were read from a single sample in a study of beta chain features in type 1 diabetes. Method: immunoSEQ multiplex PCR; TCRdb's copy keeps in-frame clones and lacks some. The repertoire holds hundreds of thousands of clones, with about 14% as singletons. The sample taken for sequencing was naive CD4+ T cells from blood. The source is a man aged 18 to 29 with type 1 diabetes. CDR3s include the opening cysteine and the closing phenylalanine or tryptophan. The D gene is left open where the match is weak. Where a row states a size, it is once, few, many or the class of an expanded clone; other rows omit it.

cdr3_aa,cdr3_nt,j_call,v_call,d_call,clone_size
CASSYERDPSYEQYF,TGTGCCAGCAGTTATGAGCGGGACCCCAGCTACGAGCAGTACTTC,TRBJ2-7,TRBV6-5,TRBD2,few
CASLISTLDEQYF,TGTGCCAGCCTTATATCCACCCTTGACGAGCAGTACTTC,TRBJ2-7,TRBV6-1,NA,NA
CASSPSWAATEAFF,TGTGCCAGCAGCCCAAGCTGGGCCGCCACTGAAGCTTTCTTT,TRBJ1-1,TRBV7-6,NA,NA
CASRPKLHPRQGAFQETQYF,TGTGCAAGTCGCCCAAAGCTCCACCCCCGACAGGGCGCCTTCCAAGAGACCCAGTACTTC,TRBJ2-5,TRBV12-2,NA,NA
CAWDRDEQPQHF,TGTGCCTGGGACAGGGACGAACAGCCCCAGCATTTT,TRBJ1-5,TRBV30,TRBD1,NA
CAWSQGASEKLFF,TGTGCCTGGAGTCAGGGGGCAAGTGAAAAACTGTTTTTT,TRBJ1-4,TRBV30,TRBD1,NA
CAWSSGRQSLNEKLFF,TGTGCCTGGAGTTCGGGACGGCAGAGCCTTAATGAAAAACTGTTTTTT,TRBJ1-4,TRBV30,NA,few
CASREQGISTGELFF,TGTGCCAGCAGGGAACAGGGGATAAGCACCGGGGAGCTGTTTTTT,TRBJ2-2,TRBV6-1,TRBD1,few
CASSLVLLAGNTGELFF,TGTGCCAGCAGCTTAGTTTTGCTTGCAGGGAACACCGGGGAGCTGTTTTTT,TRBJ2-2,TRBV11-2,NA,NA
CASGPGLAGIDTQYF,TGTGCCTCCGGACCTGGGCTAGCGGGTATAGATACGCAGTATTTT,TRBJ2-3,TRBV30,TRBD2,NA
CSVQDIDQPQHF,TGCAGCGTTCAGGACATAGATCAGCCCCAGCATTTT,TRBJ1-5,TRBV29-1,NA,NA
CASSLALQTGRIGELFF,TGCGCCAGCAGCTTGGCCTTGCAGACAGGGAGAATCGGGGAGCTGTTTTTT,TRBJ2-2,TRBV5-1,TRBD1,few
CASSLPTGDYNEQFF,TGTGCCAGCAGCTTACCGACAGGGGATTACAATGAGCAGTTCTTC,TRBJ2-1,TRBV7-2,TRBD1,few
CASSLVLAGATGELFF,TGTGCCAGCAGCTTAGTGCTAGCGGGAGCGACCGGGGAGCTGTTTTTT,TRBJ2-2,TRBV7-9,TRBD2,NA
CASNAYTGELFF,TGTGCCAGCAATGCATACACCGGGGAGCTGTTTTTT,TRBJ2-2,TRBV2,NA,few
CATSREVGASYEQYF,TGTGCCACCAGCAGAGAGGTGGGGGCTTCCTACGAGCAGTACTTC,TRBJ2-7,TRBV15,NA,NA
CASSLAGGFVETQYF,TGTGCCAGCAGCTTGGCAGGGGGCTTTGTTGAGACCCAGTACTTC,TRBJ2-5,TRBV5-4,TRBD1,few
CASSGARGPGTDTQYF,TGTGCCAGCAGCGGGGCGAGGGGGCCGGGCACAGATACGCAGTATTTT,TRBJ2-3,TRBV9,TRBD1,NA
CAWSVPGQGWQPQHF,TGTGCCTGGAGTGTACCTGGACAGGGATGGCAGCCCCAGCATTTT,TRBJ1-5,TRBV30,TRBD1,few
CASSQGGTASNTEAFF,TGTGCCAGCAGCCAGGGAGGGACGGCTAGTAACACTGAAGCTTTCTTT,TRBJ1-1,TRBV14,NA,few
CASSQDVGRRTDTQYF,TGCGCCAGCAGCCAAGATGTGGGACGACGCACAGATACGCAGTATTTT,TRBJ2-3,TRBV4-3,NA,NA
CASSLRLAGETNQETQYF,TGTGCCAGCAGCCTTAGACTAGCGGGAGAGACAAACCAAGAGACCCAGTACTTC,TRBJ2-5,TRBV4-2,TRBD2,NA
CASSPLGGVEAFF,TGCGCCAGCAGCCCCCTCGGTGGAGTTGAAGCTTTCTTT,TRBJ1-1,TRBV5-1,NA,few
CASSLYFGQSYEQYF,TGCGCCAGCAGCTTGTATTTCGGGCAATCCTACGAGCAGTACTTC,TRBJ2-7,TRBV5-1,NA,NA
CASSPLPGQGHSSYNEQFF,TGTGCCAGCAGCCCCCTACCGGGACAGGGGCACAGCTCCTACAATGAGCAGTTCTTC,TRBJ2-1,TRBV7-9,TRBD1,NA
CASSAPGGTGELFF,TGTGCCAGTAGCGCCCCCGGGGGCACCGGGGAGCTGTTTTTT,TRBJ2-2,TRBV19,NA,NA
CASSSRIGQYF,TGTGCCAGCAGCTCCAGGATCGGGCAGTACTTC,TRBJ2-7,TRBV11-2,NA,few
CASSVDPANTEAFF,TGTGCCAGCAGCGTAGACCCCGCGAACACTGAAGCTTTCTTT,TRBJ1-1,TRBV9,NA,NA
CASSPGSGEEKLFF,TGTGCCAGCTCACCCGGATCAGGGGAGGAAAAACTGTTTTTT,TRBJ1-4,TRBV18,NA,few
CASSVGQVNTEAFF,TGCGCCAGCAGCGTGGGACAGGTGAACACTGAAGCTTTCTTT,TRBJ1-1,TRBV5-1,TRBD1,few
CASSLNTDTQYF,TGTGCCAGCAGCCTAAACACAGATACGCAGTATTTT,TRBJ2-3,TRBV5-4,NA,few
CAWSLAGSSGNTIYF,TGTGCCTGGAGTCTGGCAGGGTCCTCTGGAAACACCATATATTTT,TRBJ1-3,TRBV30,NA,NA
CASSSTSGRRYNEQFF,TGTGCCAGCAGCTCGACTAGCGGGAGGCGTTACAATGAGCAGTTCTTC,TRBJ2-1,TRBV27,TRBD2,NA
CACIRQGGTEAFF,TGTGCCTGTATTCGACAGGGAGGTACTGAAGCTTTCTTT,TRBJ1-1,TRBV7-8,TRBD1,NA
CASTVQETQYF,TGCGCCAGCACCGTTCAAGAGACCCAGTACTTC,TRBJ2-5,TRBV5-1,NA,NA
CAWSPGPYNEQFF,TGTGCCTGGAGTCCCGGCCCATACAATGAGCAGTTCTTC,TRBJ2-1,TRBV30,NA,few
CASSWDTEQFF,TGCGCCAGCAGCTGGGACACTGAGCAGTTCTTC,TRBJ2-1,TRBV5-1,NA,few
CASSELSPGNTIYF,TGTGCCAGCAGTGAGCTCTCTCCTGGAAACACCATATATTTT,TRBJ1-3,TRBV2,NA,few
CASSSREQYF,TGTGCCAGCAGTTCTCGCGAGCAGTACTTC,TRBJ2-7,TRBV28,NA,few
CASSVRLQERIAKTQYF,TGTGCCAGCAGTGTCCGGCTGCAGGAGAGAATTGCTAAGACCCAGTACTTC,TRBJ2-5,TRBV2,NA,NA
CASSQEPVRDRATDTQYF,TGCGCCAGCAGCCAAGAACCAGTGAGGGACAGGGCCACAGATACGCAGTATTTT,TRBJ2-3,TRBV4-3,TRBD1,NA
CASSFSIRGTYEQYF,TGTGCCAGCAGCTTCTCGATAAGAGGAACCTACGAGCAGTACTTC,TRBJ2-7,TRBV7-9,NA,few
CASSRGLRKNIQYF,TGTGCCAGCAGCAGGGGACTCCGCAAAAACATTCAGTACTTC,TRBJ2-4,TRBV21-1,NA,many
CASYIPGGSYEQYF,TGCGCCAGCTACATCCCCGGGGGGTCCTACGAGCAGTACTTC,TRBJ2-7,TRBV23-1,TRBD2,few
CSVGGEGWGTEAFF,TGCAGCGTTGGGGGAGAGGGATGGGGCACTGAAGCTTTCTTT,TRBJ1-1,TRBV29-1,NA,few
CASSQRGTHEQYF,TGCGCCAGCAGCCAAAGGGGGACCCACGAGCAGTACTTC,TRBJ2-7,TRBV4-3,NA,NA
CASSLHGVAGLSYEQYF,TGTGCCAGCAGCCTCCATGGTGTAGCGGGCCTCTCCTACGAGCAGTACTTC,TRBJ2-7,TRBV7-9,TRBD2,few
CAWTLGAGGYYEQYF,TGTGCCTGGACCCTTGGAGCGGGGGGCTACTACGAGCAGTACTTC,TRBJ2-7,TRBV30,TRBD2,NA
CASSLDLAGVSQVTQYF,TGCGCCAGCAGCTTGGACCTAGCGGGAGTCTCCCAAGTGACCCAGTACTTC,TRBJ2-5,TRBV5-1,TRBD2,NA
CASSYGTGENEQFF,TGTGCCAGCAGTTACGGGACAGGGGAGAATGAGCAGTTCTTC,TRBJ2-1,TRBV6-5,TRBD1,NA
CASSLLGPGKNSPLHF,TGTGCCAGCAGTTTACTTGGGCCAGGGAAAAATTCACCCCTCCACTTT,TRBJ1-6,TRBV28,NA,NA
CASSVGISYNSPLHF,TGTGCCAGCAGTGTTGGAATCTCCTATAATTCACCCCTCCACTTT,TRBJ1-6,TRBV2,NA,NA